The 13 T cell receptor beta chains below come from one sample, sequenced in a study of blood T cell repertoires in COVID-19. Clones were read by immunoSEQ multiplex PCR, and TCRdb kept only the in-frame ones, dropping some. The table has 220,000 or so clones, around 87% seen once; the top ten hold about 9.4%. Sequenced sample: peripheral blood. Receptor source: a woman between 45 and 65 years old with COVID-19, enrolled during active disease.

This chain links TRBV19 with TRBJ2-2; TRBD1 aligns across 8 bases. CDR3 length: 14 amino acids. CDR1 LNHDA and CDR2 SQIVND come from the germline V gene (reference sequence). The V and J ends lost 7 bases and 5 bases, in that order; junction bases with no gene match: 6. This CDR3 reads CASKSGQVTGELFF. CDR3 DNA sequence: TGTGCCAGTAAGTCGGGACAGGTGACCGGGGAGCTGTTTTTT.

This clone was seen many times. V and J are TRBV7-9 and TRBJ1-5; D possibly corresponds to TRBD1 (6 bases). This CDR3 has 14 amino acids. V shed 1 base and J shed 3 bases, with 7 bases lying between them. Per the germline V gene, CDR1 is SEHNR and CDR2 is FQNEAQ (reference sequence). The DNA for the CDR3 is TGTGCCAGCAGCTTAGGACAGGCCAATCAGCCCCAGCATTTT. As protein: CASSLGQANQPQHF.

This rearrangement joins TRBV5-4 to TRBJ1-6; tentatively, D is TRBD1 (5 bases). Germline CDR1 reads SGHNT; CDR2 reads YYREEE (reference sequence). Trimming shortened V by 2 bases and J by 9 bases, and 12 bases separated the two germline ends. This CDR3 contains 14 residues. CDR3: CASSFSWGGSPLHF. The DNA for the CDR3 is TGTGCCAGCAGCTTTTCGTGGGGCGGTTCACCCCTCCACTTT.

The table lists this clone with a count of one. The chain joins TRBV7-9 to TRBJ1-2; TRBD1 aligns across 9 bases. Germline V gene lookup returns CDR1 SEHNR and CDR2 FQNEAQ (reference sequence). The V segment lost 6 bases and the J segment 12 bases; nucleotides outside the gene matches: 11. The CDR3 extends over 13 amino acids. This CDR3 reads CASRSDRGIAHTF. The CDR3 coding sequence is TGTGCCAGCAGATCGGACAGGGGTATCGCTCACACCTTC.

This clone was picked up one time. The rearrangement joins TRBV5-1 to TRBJ2-3; 10 bases fit TRBD1. Germline V CDR1 and CDR2: SGHRS, YFSETQ. J lost 0 bases, V lost 3 bases, and 1 base had no gene match. The CDR3 consists of 15 residues. CDR3 in DNA: TGCGCCAGCAGCTGGGACAGGGGCAGCACAGATACGCAGTATTTT. This encodes CASSWDRGSTDTQYF.

J is TRBJ2-3 and V is TRBV5-1; D unresolved. CDR3 length: 14 amino acids. Germline V gene sequence: CDR1 SGHRS, CDR2 YFSETQ. Between the trimmed V and J ends, which lost 0 bases and 2 bases, there was a span of 7 bases. The DNA of the CDR3 is TGCGCCAGCAGCTTGGCCGCTACCACAGATACGCAGTATTTT. This sequence encodes CASSLAATTDTQYF.

This chain uses TRBV18 with TRBJ2-7, with TRBD2 matching 15 bases. Looked up from germline, CDR1 is KGHSH and CDR2 is LQKENI. The junction had 3 bases not matched to a gene; V was cut back by 1 base and J by 5 bases. CDR3 length equals 16 residues. The CDR3 coding sequence is TGTGCCAGCTCACCACGGACTAGCGGGGGGGCCGACGAGCAGTACTTC. It is translated as CASSPRTSGGADEQYF. Looking up the rest from reference TRBV18 and TRBJ2-7 gives the full variable domain: NAGVMQNPRHLVRRRGQEARLRCSPMKGHSHVYWYRQLPEEGLKFMVYLQKENIIDESGMPKERFSAEFPKEGPSILRIQQVVRGDSAAYFCASSPRTSGGADEQYFGPGTRLTVT.

About this clone itself: The same CDR3 also results from other DNA sequences found in this sample. The chain is built from TRBV5-5 and TRBJ1-4; possible D gene TRBD1, 6 bases. Trimming left V 3 bases short and J 5 bases short, with 11 bases between. This CDR3 has 14 amino acids. Germline lookup yields CDR1 SGHKS and CDR2 YYEKEE (reference sequence). DNA of the CDR3: TGTGCCAGCAGCTCACAGGGCTCGAATGAAAAACTGTTTTTT. Translated, it gives CASSSQGSNEKLFF. Variable domain in full (rest from reference TRBV5-5 and TRBJ1-4): DAGVTQSPTHLIKTRGQQVTLRCSPISGHKSVSWYQQVLGQGPQFIFQYYEKEERGRGNFPDRFSARQFPNYSSELNVNALLLGDSALYLCASSSQGSNEKLFFGSGTQLSVL.

The rearrangement joins TRBV5-1 to TRBJ2-5, with 8 bases lining up with TRBD1. This CDR3 region has 15 residues. V trimming: 4 bases; J trimming: 5 bases; junction bases outside the gene matches: 10. CDR1 and CDR2 from the germline V gene are SGHRS and YFSETQ. CDR3 loop: CASSPETGVRETQYF. The CDR3 DNA reads TGCGCCAGCAGCCCCGAGACAGGGGTGCGCGAGACCCAGTACTTC.

The rearrangement joins TRBV20-1 to TRBJ2-7; D unclear. CDR3 length: 11 residues. Germline CDR1 DFQATT, CDR2 SNEGSKA (reference sequence). The germline V and J ends were trimmed by 1 base and 4 bases, with 5 bases remaining between them. The DNA of the CDR3 is TGCAGTGCTAGAGGTCAATACGAGCAGTACTTC. Protein product: CSARGQYEQYF.

V usage is TRBV30 and J usage is TRBJ1-1; possible D gene TRBD1, 5 bases. The germline CDR1 and CDR2 sequences are GTSNPN and SVGIG (reference sequence). There are 16 residues in the CDR3. Trimming took off 2 bases at V and 0 bases at J, with 16 bases between the two ends. In nucleotides, the CDR3 is TGTGCCTGGAGTCGGATTCTCCGGGGGGTGAACACTGAAGCTTTCTTT. This sequence encodes CAWSRILRGVNTEAFF.

This chain uses TRBV9 with TRBJ2-2; 8 bases map to TRBD2. CDR3 length: 17 amino acids. Germline V gene data show CDR1 as SGDLS and CDR2 as YYNGEE. J was trimmed by 7 bases and V by 2 bases; bases with no gene match: 13. Written as DNA, the CDR3 is TGTGCCAGCAGCGTGGTCCCCCGGGGGGGGTTCGGCGGGGAGCTGTTTTTT. This encodes CASSVVPRGGFGGELFF.

This clone was detected once. The rearrangement uses TRBV24-1 and TRBJ2-7, with D perhaps TRBD2 (6 bases). This CDR3 contains 15 residues. Germline CDR1 is KGHDR and CDR2 is SFDVKD. The ends were cut back, 3 bases at V and 6 bases at J, with 17 bases in the middle. The CDR3 DNA sequence: TGTGCCACCAGTGATACGCGGAGGGCGTTCTCCGAGCAGTACTTC. As protein: CATSDTRRAFSEQYF.